This T cell receptor gamma chain came from a study of γδ T cells in repeated Plasmodium falciparum infection (dated by TCRdb to the early 2020s). As for the study more broadly: The natural-infection arm enrolled Malian children exposed to intense seasonal malaria transmission, compared against age and gender matched Australian children. Four controlled human malaria infections were administered to about 5 malaria-naive U.S. adults over around 630 days by bites from P. falciparum NF54-infected Anopheles stephensi mosquitoes. Samples from controlled-infection subjects were taken at baseline, just before selected infections, and 21 days after each infection. The gammadelta TCR repertoires from Mali were analysed in two ways: cross-sectionally during periods with no transmission, and longitudinally across episodes of acute febrile malaria. Using both natural infection in Mali and controlled human malaria infection, the study looked at the way repeated Plasmodium falciparum infection shapes the human gammadelta T cell repertoire.

Trimming leaves V shorter by 3 bases and J shorter by 3 bases, with the junction holding 11 bases beyond the gene matches. CDR3 length: 15 amino acids, cysteine to phenylalanine. Only the CDR3 portion is preserved as DNA: 45 bases, with reading frame beginning at the first base. The germline V gene specifies EGSNGY as CDR1 and YDSYNSKV as CDR2. The research as a whole found: Because the controlled-infection cohort was small, analysis of inter-individual variability in gammadelta T cell responses was limited. Vgamma9/Vdelta2+ TCR repertoires showed a highly stable polyclonal repertoire over time and infection, with many inter-individual overlapping TCRgamma sequences. In Vdelta2-negative gammadelta TCR repertoires, which were largely Vdelta1+, repeated controlled infections appeared to drive waves of new clonotype selection. Compared with the repertoires of Australian children, the Vdelta2-negative gammadelta TCR repertoires of Malian children appeared more clonally expanded, less diverse and less shared. Generalizability was limited because the Malian cohort came from a small rural village made up predominantly of one ethnic group.

Concerning this clone itself: It has no known antigen specificity. Translating this DNA gives a protein that differs at residue 6 from the TCRdb one, which belongs to a much larger clone; a read error is likely, and the protein shown is this translation.

Library generation was performed with multiplex PCR. The listed sequencing device is Illumina MiSeq. From each sorted gammadelta T cell sample, both TCR gamma (TRG) and TCR delta (TRD) chains were sequenced. As for the original processing: The repertoire analyses drew on clonotype tree plots, the accumulated frequency of the top 20 clonotypes, and diversity index (DI) and D75 metrics. The public reads were reprocessed by TCRdb using CATT, and rows of matching DNA were later combined. TCRdb assigned the V and J calls; the authors' analysis was not used. For this sample the table gives around 25,000 gamma-chain clones, of which over 2.5% were detected only once. Approximately 33% of the sample is in the top ten clones. Vgamma9/Vdelta2+ and Vdelta2-negative gammadelta T cell populations were flow-sorted from peripheral blood mononuclear cells for bulk TCR repertoire analysis.

Rearrangement joined TRGV2 to TRGJ1 or TRGJ2. Sequencing was carried out using gamma-delta T cells from blood. The TCR comes from a pool of human donors (malaria-infected and uninfected, not separated). The CDR3 region reads CATWDRPRRYYKKLF. The DNA sequence is given as TGTGCCACCTGGGACAGGCCGAGGCGTTATTATAAGAAACTCTTT.